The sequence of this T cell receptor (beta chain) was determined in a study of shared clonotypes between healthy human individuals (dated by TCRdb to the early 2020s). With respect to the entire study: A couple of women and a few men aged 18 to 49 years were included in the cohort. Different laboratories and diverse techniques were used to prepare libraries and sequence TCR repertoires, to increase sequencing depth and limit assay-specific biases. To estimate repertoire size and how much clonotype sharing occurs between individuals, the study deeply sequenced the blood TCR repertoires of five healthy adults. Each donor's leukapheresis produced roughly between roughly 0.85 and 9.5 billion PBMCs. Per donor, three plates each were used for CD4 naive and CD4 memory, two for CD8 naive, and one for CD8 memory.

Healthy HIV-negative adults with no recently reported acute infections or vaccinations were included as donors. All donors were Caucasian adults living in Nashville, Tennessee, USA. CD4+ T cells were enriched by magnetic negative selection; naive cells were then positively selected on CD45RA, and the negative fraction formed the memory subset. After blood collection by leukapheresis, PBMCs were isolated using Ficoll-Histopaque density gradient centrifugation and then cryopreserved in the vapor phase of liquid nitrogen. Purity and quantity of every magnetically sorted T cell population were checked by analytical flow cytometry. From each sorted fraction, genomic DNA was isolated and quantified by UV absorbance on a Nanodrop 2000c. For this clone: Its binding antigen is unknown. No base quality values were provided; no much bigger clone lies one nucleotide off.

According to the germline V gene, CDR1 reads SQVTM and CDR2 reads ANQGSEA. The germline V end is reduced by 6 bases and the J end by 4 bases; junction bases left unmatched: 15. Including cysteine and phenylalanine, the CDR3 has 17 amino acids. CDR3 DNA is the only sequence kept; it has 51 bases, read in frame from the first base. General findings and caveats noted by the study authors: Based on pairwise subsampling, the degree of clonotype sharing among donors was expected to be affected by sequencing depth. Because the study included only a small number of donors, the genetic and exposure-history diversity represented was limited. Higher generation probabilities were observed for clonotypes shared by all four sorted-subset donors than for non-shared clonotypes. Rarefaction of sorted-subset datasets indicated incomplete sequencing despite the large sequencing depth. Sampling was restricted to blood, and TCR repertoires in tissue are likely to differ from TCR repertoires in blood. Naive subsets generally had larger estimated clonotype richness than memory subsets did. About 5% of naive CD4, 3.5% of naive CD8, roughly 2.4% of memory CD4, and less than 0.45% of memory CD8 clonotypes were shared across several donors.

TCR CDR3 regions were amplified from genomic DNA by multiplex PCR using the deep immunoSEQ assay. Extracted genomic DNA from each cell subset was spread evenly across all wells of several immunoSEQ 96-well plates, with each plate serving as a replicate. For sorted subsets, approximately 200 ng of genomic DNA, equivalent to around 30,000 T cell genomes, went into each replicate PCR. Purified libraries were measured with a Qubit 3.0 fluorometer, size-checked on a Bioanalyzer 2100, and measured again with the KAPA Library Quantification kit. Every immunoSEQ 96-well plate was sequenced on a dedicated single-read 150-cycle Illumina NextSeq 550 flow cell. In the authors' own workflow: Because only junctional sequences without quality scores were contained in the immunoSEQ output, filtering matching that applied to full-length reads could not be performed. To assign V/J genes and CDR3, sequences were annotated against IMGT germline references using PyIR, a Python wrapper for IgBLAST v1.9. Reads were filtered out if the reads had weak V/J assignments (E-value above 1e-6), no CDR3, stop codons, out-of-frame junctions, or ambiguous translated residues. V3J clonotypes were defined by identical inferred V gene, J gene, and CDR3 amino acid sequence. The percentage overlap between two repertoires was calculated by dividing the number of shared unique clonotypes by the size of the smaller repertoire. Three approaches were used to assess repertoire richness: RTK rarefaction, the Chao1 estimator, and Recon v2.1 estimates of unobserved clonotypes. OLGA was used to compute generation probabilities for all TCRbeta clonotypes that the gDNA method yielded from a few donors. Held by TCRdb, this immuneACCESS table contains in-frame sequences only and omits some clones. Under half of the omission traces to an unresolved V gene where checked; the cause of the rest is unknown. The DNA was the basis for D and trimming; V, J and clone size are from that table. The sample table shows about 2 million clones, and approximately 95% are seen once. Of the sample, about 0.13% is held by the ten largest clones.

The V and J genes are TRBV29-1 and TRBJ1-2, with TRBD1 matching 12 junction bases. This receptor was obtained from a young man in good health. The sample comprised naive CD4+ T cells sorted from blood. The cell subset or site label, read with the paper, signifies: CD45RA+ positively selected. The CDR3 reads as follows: CSVVGTGGAYQIYGYTF. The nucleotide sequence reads TGCAGCGTGGTAGGGACAGGGGGCGCATACCAGATCTATGGCTACACCTTC.